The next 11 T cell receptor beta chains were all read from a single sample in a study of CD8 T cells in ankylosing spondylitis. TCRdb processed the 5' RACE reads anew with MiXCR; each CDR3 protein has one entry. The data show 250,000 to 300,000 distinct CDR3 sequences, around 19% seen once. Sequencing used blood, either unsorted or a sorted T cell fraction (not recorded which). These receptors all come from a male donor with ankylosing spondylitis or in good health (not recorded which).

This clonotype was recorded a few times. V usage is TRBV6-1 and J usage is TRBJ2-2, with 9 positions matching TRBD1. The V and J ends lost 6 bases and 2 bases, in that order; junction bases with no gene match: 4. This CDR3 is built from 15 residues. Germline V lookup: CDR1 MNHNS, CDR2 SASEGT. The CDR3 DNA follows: TGTGCCAGCAGGACAGGGGGGATCAACACCGGGGAGCTGTTTTTT. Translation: CASRTGGINTGELFF.

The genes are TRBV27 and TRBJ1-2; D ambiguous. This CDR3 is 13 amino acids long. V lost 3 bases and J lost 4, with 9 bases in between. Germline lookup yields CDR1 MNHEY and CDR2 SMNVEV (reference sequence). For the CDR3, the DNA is TGTGCCAGCAGTTTGAGGGAGGGCTATGGCTACACCTTC. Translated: CASSLREGYGYTF.

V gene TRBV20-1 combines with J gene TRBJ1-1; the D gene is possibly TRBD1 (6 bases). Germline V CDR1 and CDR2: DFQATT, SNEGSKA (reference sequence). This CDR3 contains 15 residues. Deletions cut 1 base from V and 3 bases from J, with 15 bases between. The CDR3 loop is CSARAIQGWDTEAFF. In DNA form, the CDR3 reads TGCAGTGCTAGAGCGATACAGGGCTGGGACACTGAAGCTTTCTTT.

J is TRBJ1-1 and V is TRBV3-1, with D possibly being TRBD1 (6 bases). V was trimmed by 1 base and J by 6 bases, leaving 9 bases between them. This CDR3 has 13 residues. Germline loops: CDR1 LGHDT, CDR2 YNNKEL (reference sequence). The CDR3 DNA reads TGTGCCAGCAGCCAAGTGAAGGGGGCTGAAGCTTTCTTT. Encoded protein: CASSQVKGAEAFF.

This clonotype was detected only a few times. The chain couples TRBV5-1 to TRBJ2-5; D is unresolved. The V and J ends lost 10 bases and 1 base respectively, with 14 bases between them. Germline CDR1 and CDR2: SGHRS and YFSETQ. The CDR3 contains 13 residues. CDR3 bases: TGCGCCGCCCGGAGCGTAGGCCAAGAGACCCAGTACTTC. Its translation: CAARSVGQETQYF.

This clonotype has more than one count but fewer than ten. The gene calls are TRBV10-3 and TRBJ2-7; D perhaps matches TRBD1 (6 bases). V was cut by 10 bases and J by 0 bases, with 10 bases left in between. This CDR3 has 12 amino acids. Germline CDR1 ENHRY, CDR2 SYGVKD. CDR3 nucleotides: TGTGCCACTACAGGGAACTCCTACGAGCAGTACGTC. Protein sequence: CATTGNSYEQYV.

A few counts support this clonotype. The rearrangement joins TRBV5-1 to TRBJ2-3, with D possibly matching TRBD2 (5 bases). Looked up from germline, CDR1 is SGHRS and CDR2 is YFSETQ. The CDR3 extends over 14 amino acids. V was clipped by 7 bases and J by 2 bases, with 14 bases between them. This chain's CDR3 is CASCVGGFTDTQYF. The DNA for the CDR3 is TGCGCCAGCTGCGTCGGCGGGTTCACAGATACGCAGTATTTT. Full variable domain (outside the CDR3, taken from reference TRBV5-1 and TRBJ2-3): KAGVTQTPRYLIKTRGQQVTLSCSPISGHRSVSWYQQTPGQGLQFLFEYFSETQRNKGNFPGRFSGRQFSNSRSEMNVSTLELGDSALYLCASCVGGFTDTQYFGPGTRLTVL.

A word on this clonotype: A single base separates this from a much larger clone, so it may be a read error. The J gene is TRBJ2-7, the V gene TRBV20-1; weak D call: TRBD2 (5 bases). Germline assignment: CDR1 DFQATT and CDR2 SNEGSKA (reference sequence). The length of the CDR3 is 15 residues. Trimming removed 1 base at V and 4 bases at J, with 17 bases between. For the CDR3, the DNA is TGCAGTGCTAGAGTGCCCCAGCGGAGTGCGTACGAGCAGTACGTC. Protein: CSARVPQRSAYEQYV.

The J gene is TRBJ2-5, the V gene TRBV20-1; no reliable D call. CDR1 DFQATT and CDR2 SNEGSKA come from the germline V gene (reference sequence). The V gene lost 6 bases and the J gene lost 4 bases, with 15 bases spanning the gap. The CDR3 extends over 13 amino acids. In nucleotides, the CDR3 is TGCAGTGCCCGGACCGTACGGTCAGAGACCCAGTACTTC. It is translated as CSARTVRSETQYF.

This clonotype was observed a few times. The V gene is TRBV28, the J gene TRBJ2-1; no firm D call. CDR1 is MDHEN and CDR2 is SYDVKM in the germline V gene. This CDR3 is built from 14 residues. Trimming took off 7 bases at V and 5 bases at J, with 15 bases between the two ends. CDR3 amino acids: CASTSGPLNNEQFF. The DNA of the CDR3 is TGTGCCAGCACCTCAGGCCCTCTCAACAATGAGCAGTTCTTC.

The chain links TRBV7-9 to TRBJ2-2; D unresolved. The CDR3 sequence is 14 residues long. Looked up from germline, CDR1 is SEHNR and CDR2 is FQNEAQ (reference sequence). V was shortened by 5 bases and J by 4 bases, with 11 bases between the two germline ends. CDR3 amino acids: CASSHRTLTGELFF. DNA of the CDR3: TGTGCCAGCAGCCACCGGACCCTCACCGGGGAGCTGTTTTTT.